This T cell receptor beta chain was recorded in a study of T cells after yellow fever vaccination. Whole-study findings and limits: A large majority of primary-vaccination clones showed up again after the booster (around 96% CD4, around 90% CD8).

The V and J ends lost 4 bases and 3 bases respectively, with 16 bases between them. Germline CDR1 SGHTA, CDR2 FQGNSA. The CDR3 sequence is 16 residues long. This clonotype was observed a handful of times. Antigen specificity is unknown. TCRdb analysed the 5' RACE reads with MiXCR anew, one entry per CDR3 protein. The sample yields approximately 160,000 distinct CDR3 sequences, approximately 6.2% seen once. The sample was CD4+ T cells sorted from PBMCs, taken on the day of the first yellow fever vaccination. The sequence derives from a young man who received the YFV17D yellow fever vaccine. This chain connects TRBV7-2 to TRBJ1-3, with D maybe TRBD1 (6 bases). The CDR3 is CASSSSGRGLGNTIYF. In DNA, the CDR3 is TGTGCCAGCAGCTCGAGCGGCAGGGGCCTTGGAAACACCATATATTTT. The full variable domain, its missing parts supplied by reference TRBV7-2 and TRBJ1-3, is GAGVSQSPSNKVTEKGKDVELRCDPISGHTALYWYRQSLGQGLEFLIYFQGNSAPDKSGLPSDRFSAERTGGSVSTLTIQRTQQEDSAVYLCASSSSGRGLGNTIYFGEGSWLTVV.